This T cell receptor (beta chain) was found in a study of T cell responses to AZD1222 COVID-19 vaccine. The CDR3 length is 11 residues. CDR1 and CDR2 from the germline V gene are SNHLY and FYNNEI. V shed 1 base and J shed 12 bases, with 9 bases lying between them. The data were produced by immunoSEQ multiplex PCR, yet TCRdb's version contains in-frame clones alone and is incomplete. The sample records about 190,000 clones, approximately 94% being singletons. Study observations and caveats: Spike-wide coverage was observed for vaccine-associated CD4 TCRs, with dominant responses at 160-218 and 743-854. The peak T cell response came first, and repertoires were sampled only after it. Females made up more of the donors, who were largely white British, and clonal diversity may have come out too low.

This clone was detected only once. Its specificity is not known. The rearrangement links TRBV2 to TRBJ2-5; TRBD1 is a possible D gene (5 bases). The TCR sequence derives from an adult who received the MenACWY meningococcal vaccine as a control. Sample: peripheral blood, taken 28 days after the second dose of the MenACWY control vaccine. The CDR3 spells CASSEVVTEYF. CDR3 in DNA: TGTGCCAGCAGTGAAGTCGTGACAGAGTACTTC.